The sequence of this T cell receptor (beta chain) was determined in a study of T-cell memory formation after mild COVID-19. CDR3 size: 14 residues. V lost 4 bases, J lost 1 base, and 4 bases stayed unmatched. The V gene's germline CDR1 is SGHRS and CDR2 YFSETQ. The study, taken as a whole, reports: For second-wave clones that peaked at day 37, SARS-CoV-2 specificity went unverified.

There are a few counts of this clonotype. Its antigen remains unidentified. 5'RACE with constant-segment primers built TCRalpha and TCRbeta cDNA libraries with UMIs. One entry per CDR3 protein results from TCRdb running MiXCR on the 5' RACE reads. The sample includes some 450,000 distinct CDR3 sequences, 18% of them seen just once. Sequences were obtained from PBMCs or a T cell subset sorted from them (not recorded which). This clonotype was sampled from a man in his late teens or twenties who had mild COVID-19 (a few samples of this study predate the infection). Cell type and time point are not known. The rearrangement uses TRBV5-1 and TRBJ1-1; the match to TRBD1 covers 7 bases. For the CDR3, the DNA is TGCGCCAGCAGCACGACAGGGAAGAACACTGAAGCTTTCTTT. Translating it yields CASSTTGKNTEAFF.